These 29 T cell receptor beta chains were sequenced from one sample in a study of blood T cells in healthy people across ages. Through a sample-barcoded 5' primer and a J-beta primer mix, a second PCR was run for roughly 7 to 11 cycles. One entry per CDR3 protein, called by TCRdb with MiXCR from the 5' RACE reads. Of hundreds of thousands of distinct CDR3 sequences listed, under 25% are singletons. The source material was blood. Every receptor here comes from a man between 65 and 85 years old in good health.

In its sample, this clonotype was seen a few times. The V and J genes are TRBV5-1 and TRBJ1-4; 12 bases are shared with TRBD1. CDR3 size: 16 residues. V was pared by 3 bases and J by 8 bases, with 8 bases of the junction left unmatched. Germline-derived CDR1 and CDR2 are SGHRS and YFSETQ. CDR3 sequence reads: CASSWDRGQGGEKLFF. As DNA, the CDR3 is TGCGCCAGCAGCTGGGACAGGGGGCAAGGTGGCGAAAAACTGTTTTTT.

This CDR3 reads CASSPPTSAYNEQFF. The CDR3 region has the DNA TGTGCCAGCAGCCCGCCAACTAGCGCCTACAATGAGCAGTTCTTC. This chain joins TRBV13 and TRBJ2-5, with TRBD2 identical over 7 bases. The J call is uncertain, as TRBJ2-1 better fits the DNA end. The CDR3 sequence is 15 residues long. Per germline, CDR1 PRHDT and CDR2 FYEKMQ (reference sequence).

This clonotype came up many times. The chain joins TRBV7-6 to TRBJ2-7; D is perhaps TRBD2 (5 bases). CDR1 and CDR2 (germline): SGHVS, FNYEAQ. CDR3 size: 13 residues. The germline V and J ends were trimmed by 5 bases and 3 bases, with 11 bases remaining between them. The CDR3 is CASSKGLSYEQYF. The CDR3 DNA sequence: TGTGCCAGCAGCAAAGGACTCAGCTACGAGCAGTACTTC.

As for this clonotype: Sequence at one end of the junction differs from germline and may be a read error. The chain joins TRBV7-8 to TRBJ2-1; 7 bases agree with TRBD1. Judging by the DNA end, TRBJ2-5 fits better; the J call may be wrong. CDR1 and CDR2 from the germline V gene are SGHVS and FQNEAQ. The CDR3 loop spans 14 amino acids. The CDR3 DNA follows: TGTACCAGCAGCAAAAGACAGGGTGACGAGACCCAGTACTTC. It codes for CTSSKRQGDETQYF.

This clonotype was observed a handful of times. V usage is TRBV7-9 and J usage is TRBJ2-1; D gene unclear. The CDR3 covers 15 residues. Trimming left V 1 base short and J 14 bases short, with 21 bases between. The germline CDR1 and CDR2 sequences are SEHNR and FQNEAQ (reference sequence). The CDR3 coding sequence is TGTGCCAGCAGCTTAGGAGCTTCATTTGGGGATCAGGAGTTCTTC. It translates to CASSLGASFGDQEFF.

The rearrangement uses TRBV12-3 or TRBV12-4 and TRBJ2-2, with 13 bases that match TRBD2. The CDR3 is 15 residues long. Losses at the gene ends were 6 bases for V and 5 bases for J; bases not matched to a gene: 3. This CDR3 reads CASRMGLAGTGELFF. The CDR3 DNA follows: TGTGCCAGCAGAATGGGACTAGCGGGGACCGGGGAGCTGTTTTTT.

The chain employs TRBV6-5 and TRBJ2-7; possibly TRBD1 or TRBD2 for D (5 bases each). Germline V gene data show CDR1 as MNHEY and CDR2 as SVGAGI. V was pared by 4 bases and J by 3 bases, with 10 bases between. This CDR3 region has 13 residues. CDR3 sequence: CASSFGALYEQYF. Here the CDR3 DNA reads TGTGCCAGCAGTTTCGGGGCCCTCTACGAGCAGTACTTC.

The chain has TRBV20-1 and TRBJ2-7, with D perhaps matching TRBD1 or TRBD2 (5 bases each). Trimming shortened V by 0 bases and J by 0 bases, and 15 bases separated the two germline ends. CDR3 length: 16 amino acids. The V gene's germline CDR1 is DFQATT and CDR2 SNEGSKA (reference sequence). CDR3 residues: CSARDYRDHSSYEQYF. CDR3 bases: TGCAGTGCTAGAGATTACCGGGACCACAGCTCCTACGAGCAGTACTTC.

The chain has TRBV6-2 or TRBV6-3 and TRBJ2-5; D remains ambiguous. Trimming pared 2 bases from V and 11 bases from J, leaving 18 bases between. CDR3 size: 14 residues. The germline V gene encodes CDR1 MNHEY and CDR2 SVGEGT. Written as DNA, the CDR3 is TGTGCCAGCAGTTACGAAGGTACCCTCTCGAGACAGTACTTC. It encodes CASSYEGTLSRQYF.

This chain uses TRBV4-1 with TRBJ2-5; a possible D gene is TRBD2 (6 bases). The ends were cut back, 1 base at V and 2 bases at J, with 11 bases in the middle. Germline V gives CDR1 MGHRA, CDR2 YSYEKL. This CDR3 has 15 residues. CDR3 nucleotide sequence: TGCGCCAGCAGCCAAGGGCCGGGAGTACAAGAGACCCAGTACTTC. Residues: CASSQGPGVQETQYF.

The chain has TRBV12-3 or TRBV12-4 and TRBJ2-3; D perhaps matches TRBD2 (7 bases). The CDR3 loop spans 14 amino acids. The V end lost 3 bases, the J end lost 3 bases, and 10 bases lay between the germline ends. The CDR3 DNA reads as TGTGCCAGCAGTTTTGGGGGGGCAACAGATACGCAGTATTTT. Protein: CASSFGGATDTQYF.

The CDR3 sequence is CASSQDGGQGSGNTIYF. CDR3 DNA: TGTGCCAGCAGCCAAGATGGGGGACAGGGGTCTGGAAACACCATATATTTT. V and J are TRBV4-2 and TRBJ1-3; 10 bases match TRBD1. V lost 0 bases to trimming and J lost 1 base; unmatched junction nucleotides: 3. The CDR3 runs 17 residues. CDR1 is LGHNA, CDR2 YNFKEQ, per germline.

This clonotype was observed many times. The chain links TRBV7-9 to TRBJ2-6; D not resolved. The germline V and J ends were trimmed by 8 bases and 0 bases, with 17 bases remaining between them. Germline CDR1 and CDR2: SEHNR and FQNEAQ (reference sequence). This CDR3 has 17 amino acids. In DNA form, the CDR3 reads TGTGCCAGCTCCCAAGGTGGCGGCTTCTCTGGGGCCAACGTCCTGACTTTC. Protein sequence: CASSQGGGFSGANVLTF.

This rearrangement joins TRBV6-2 or TRBV6-3 to TRBJ2-1, with 9 bases fitting TRBD1. The CDR3 totals 16 residues. V gave up 5 bases and J gave up 1 base; unmatched junction bases: 6. Germline loops: CDR1 MNHEY, CDR2 SVGEGT. The CDR3 sequence: CASSLQGAGSYNEQFF. The CDR3 coding sequence is TGTGCCAGCAGTCTACAGGGGGCGGGGTCCTACAATGAGCAGTTCTTC.

This clonotype has a handful of counts. The V gene is TRBV4-3, the J gene TRBJ2-1; D possibly corresponds to TRBD2 (6 bases). V was pared by 4 bases and J by 0 bases, with 13 bases between. The CDR3 totals 16 residues. Germline V gives CDR1 LGHNA, CDR2 YSLEER. The CDR3, as DNA: TGCGCCAGCAGCCTACACAGACTAGACTCCTACAATGAGCAGTTCTTC. This gives the protein CASSLHRLDSYNEQFF.

This clonotype occurred many times. The CDR3 sequence is CASSFGTQETQYF. The CDR3, as DNA: TGTGCCAGCAGCTTTGGCACCCAAGAGACCCAGTACTTC. The rearrangement uses TRBV5-6 and TRBJ2-5; D remains unclear. Germline V gene sequence: CDR1 SGHDT, CDR2 YYEEEE. CDR3 size: 13 residues. The V and J ends lost 2 bases and 1 base respectively, with 6 bases between them.

This clonotype has just a few counts. This sequence joins TRBV20-1 and TRBJ1-5; D is undetermined. Germline assignment: CDR1 DFQATT and CDR2 SNEGSKA (reference sequence). The CDR3 loop spans 14 amino acids. Trimming removed 7 bases from V and 0 bases from J, with 13 bases in between. The CDR3 protein is CSGQRSGSNQPQHF. Here the CDR3 DNA reads TGCAGTGGTCAGAGGTCCGGTAGCAATCAGCCCCAGCATTTT.

There are a few counts of this clonotype. V and J are TRBV4-1 and TRBJ2-2; 9 bases fit TRBD2. The CDR3 extends over 18 amino acids. J was trimmed by 6 bases and V by 0 bases; bases with no gene match: 11. CDR1 and CDR2 from the germline V gene are MGHRA and YSYEKL. CDR3 DNA sequence: TGCGCCAGCAGCCAAGAAGGGGGTAGCGGGAGTGATCCCGGGGAGCTGTTTTTT. It is translated as CASSQEGGSGSDPGELFF.

The chain uses TRBV7-2 and TRBJ2-2, with a weak D call TRBD2 (6 bases). The CDR3 contains 12 residues. Trimming removed 6 bases from V and 7 bases from J, with 9 bases in between. The germline V gene encodes CDR1 SGHTA and CDR2 FQGNSA. CDR3 nucleotide sequence: TGTGCCAGCAGGAGCGGGTACGGGGAGCTGTTTTTT. This gives the protein CASRSGYGELFF.

The rearrangement joins TRBV28 to TRBJ1-5; D is ambiguous. Trimming removed 6 bases from V and 0 bases from J, with 6 bases in between. The CDR3 consists of 13 residues. Germline values: CDR1 MDHEN, CDR2 SYDVKM. The CDR3 DNA is TGTGCCAGCAGAACGAATAGCAATCAGCCCCAGCATTTT. The encoded protein is CASRTNSNQPQHF.

This clonotype was seen a few times. CDR3 sequence reads: CASSRDLTSGRAEFF. In nucleotides, the CDR3 is TGTGCCAGCAGCCGCGACCTAACTAGCGGGAGGGCCGAATTCTTC. The V and J genes are TRBV7-2 and TRBJ2-1, with 13 nucleotides matching TRBD2. V trimming: 5 bases; J trimming: 16 bases; junction bases outside the gene matches: 14. The germline gives CDR1 SGHTA, CDR2 FQGNSA. CDR3 length: 15 amino acids.

This clonotype was seen more than once but under ten times. V and J are TRBV28 and TRBJ1-5, with D possibly being TRBD1 (5 bases). Germline V gives CDR1 MDHEN, CDR2 SYDVKM. V was shortened by 5 bases and J by 0 bases, with 14 bases between the two germline ends. CDR3 size: 16 residues. This chain's CDR3 is CASSPGGRYSNQPQHF. Here the CDR3 DNA reads TGTGCCAGCAGTCCCGGGGGTCGGTATAGCAATCAGCCCCAGCATTTT.

This clonotype came up a few times. This chain links TRBV12-3 or TRBV12-4 with TRBJ2-7; TRBD1 agrees at 11 bases. V trimming: 7 bases; J trimming: 5 bases; junction bases outside the gene matches: 4. CDR3 length: 13 residues. CDR3 in amino acids: CASKDRGLNEQYF. The CDR3 DNA reads as TGTGCCAGCAAGGACAGGGGGCTGAACGAGCAGTACTTC.

The CDR3 nucleotides read TGTGCCAGCGGACAAGCGGGAGGATCCTACAATGAGCAGTTCTTC. It yields the protein CASGQAGGSYNEQFF. The V and J genes are TRBV12-3 or TRBV12-4 and TRBJ2-1, with 9 positions matching TRBD2. The CDR3 runs to 15 residues. The junction had 6 bases not matched to a gene; V was cut back by 8 bases and J by 1 base.

This chain joins TRBV20-1 and TRBJ2-1, with 9 bases matching TRBD2. After removal of 7 bases from V and 6 bases from J, the junction contained 16 bases not matched to a gene. The CDR3 is 16 amino acids. Germline assignment: CDR1 DFQATT and CDR2 SNEGSKA (reference sequence). The CDR3 sequence: CSVLGPFAGGRNEQFF. In DNA form, the CDR3 reads TGCAGTGTACTTGGTCCTTTTGCGGGAGGGCGCAATGAGCAGTTCTTC.

The genes are TRBV12-3 or TRBV12-4 and TRBJ2-7; 12 nucleotides line up with TRBD1. Losses at the gene ends were 5 bases for V and 4 bases for J; bases not matched to a gene: 6. This CDR3 has 15 residues. This CDR3 reads CASSTGQGARYEQYF. CDR3 coding DNA: TGTGCCAGCAGTACGGGACAGGGGGCGCGGTACGAGCAGTACTTC.

This rearrangement joins TRBV6-2 or TRBV6-3 to TRBJ2-5, with unresolved D. The DNA end is a closer match to TRBJ2-7, so the J assignment may be wrong. Germline V gene data show CDR1 as MNHEY and CDR2 as SVGEGT. This CDR3 is 12 amino acids long. CDR3 nucleotide sequence: TGTGCCAGCAGTTCGTCCAGATACGAGCAGTACTTC. Its protein is CASSSSRYEQYF.

The chain is built from TRBV20-1 and TRBJ2-7, with D possibly being TRBD1 or TRBD2 (5 bases each). V was cut by 0 bases and J by 4 bases, with 13 bases left in between. Germline assignment: CDR1 DFQATT and CDR2 SNEGSKA (reference sequence). The CDR3 has 14 amino acids. For the CDR3, the DNA is TGCAGTGCTAGAGATCCGAGGGGCGAGTACGAGCAGTACTTC. This gives the protein CSARDPRGEYEQYF.

Only a few counts were recorded for this clonotype. The rearrangement joins TRBV12-3 or TRBV12-4 to TRBJ1-5; 7 bases match TRBD1. CDR3 length equals 15 residues. The ends lost 2 bases at V and 7 bases at J; junction bases unmatched: 8. The CDR3 coding sequence is TGTGCCAGCAGTTTACCGACAGGGTCCAGGCAGCCCCAGCATTTT. This encodes CASSLPTGSRQPQHF.